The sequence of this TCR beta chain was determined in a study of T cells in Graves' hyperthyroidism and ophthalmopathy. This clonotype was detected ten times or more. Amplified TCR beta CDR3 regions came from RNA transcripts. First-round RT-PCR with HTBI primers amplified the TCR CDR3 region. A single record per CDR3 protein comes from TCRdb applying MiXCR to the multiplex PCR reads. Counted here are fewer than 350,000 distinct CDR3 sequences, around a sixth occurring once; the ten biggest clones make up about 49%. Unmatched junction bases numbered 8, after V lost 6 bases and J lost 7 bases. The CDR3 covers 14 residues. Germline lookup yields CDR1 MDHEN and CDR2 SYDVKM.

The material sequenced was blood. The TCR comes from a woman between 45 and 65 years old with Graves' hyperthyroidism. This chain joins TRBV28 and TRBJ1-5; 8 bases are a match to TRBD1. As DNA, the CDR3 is TGTGCCAGCAGCACGGACAGGGAGCAACAGCCCCAGCATTTT. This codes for CASSTDREQQPQHF.